The rows below give T cell receptor beta chains drawn from one sample of a study of control samples from healthy donors and cancer patients. Profiling relied on immunoSEQ multiplex PCR, and the TCRdb table lists in-frame clones only, not all of them. The sample shows about 410,000 clones, around 90% of them seen only once. Sequencing used PBMCs. The source is a man aged 35-49 years with head and neck cancer. The CDR3 runs from the conserved cysteine through the conserved F or W. The D gene is left open where the match is weak. Only part of the rows carry a size: once, few, many, or a class if the clone is expanded.

d_call: .; clone_size: .; j_call: TRBJ1-5; v_call: TRBV3-1/TRBV3-2; cdr3_nt: TGTGCCAGCAGCCAACCTCCCCTGAATCAGCCCCAGCATTTT; cdr3_aa: CASSQPPLNQPQHF
d_call: .; clone_size: .; j_call: TRBJ1-1; v_call: TRBV18; cdr3_nt: TGTGCCAGCTCACCGATACGTCAGAACACTGAAGCTTTCTTT; cdr3_aa: CASSPIRQNTEAFF
d_call: .; clone_size: .; j_call: TRBJ2-1; v_call: TRBV7-8; cdr3_nt: TGTGCCAGCAGCGGCGGACTCGGTCAGTTCTTC; cdr3_aa: CASSGGLGQFF
d_call: .; clone_size: .; j_call: TRBJ1-1; v_call: TRBV9; cdr3_nt: TGTGCCAGCAGCGGGTCACTGAACACTGAAGCTTTCTTT; cdr3_aa: CASSGSLNTEAFF
d_call: TRBD2; clone_size: many; j_call: TRBJ2-3; v_call: TRBV6-4; cdr3_nt: TGTGCCAGCAGTGAGCGGGAGACAGATACGCAGTATTTT; cdr3_aa: CASSERETDTQYF
d_call: .; clone_size: .; j_call: TRBJ2-7; v_call: TRBV28; cdr3_nt: TGTGCCAGCACCCTGAGCGGCGGGGCAACCTACGAGCAGTACTTC; cdr3_aa: CASTLSGGATYEQYF
d_call: .; clone_size: .; j_call: TRBJ2-4; v_call: TRBV7-9; cdr3_nt: TGTGCCAGCAGCCGCCGGGCCCAAGGAGACATTCAGTACTTC; cdr3_aa: CASSRRAQGDIQYF
d_call: .; clone_size: .; j_call: TRBJ1-4; v_call: TRBV3-1/TRBV3-2; cdr3_nt: TGTGCCAGCAGCCACAACGGGGAAAAACTGTTTTTT; cdr3_aa: CASSHNGEKLFF
d_call: TRBD2; clone_size: once; j_call: TRBJ2-5; v_call: TRBV13; cdr3_nt: TGTGCCAGCAGCCCTAGCGGGGGAACCCAAGAGACCCAGTACTTC; cdr3_aa: CASSPSGGTQETQYF
d_call: .; clone_size: .; j_call: TRBJ1-5; v_call: TRBV28; cdr3_nt: TGTGCCAGCAGTTTAGTGACAGCCTATAGCAATCAGCCCCAGCATTTT; cdr3_aa: CASSLVTAYSNQPQHF
d_call: TRBD2; clone_size: once; j_call: TRBJ2-5; v_call: TRBV7-7; cdr3_nt: TGTGCTAGCAGCTCAGGACTAGCGGGGGATAGAGAGACCCAGTACTTC; cdr3_aa: CASSSGLAGDRETQYF
d_call: .; clone_size: .; j_call: TRBJ2-1; v_call: TRBV28; cdr3_nt: TGTGCCAGCAGACCGCCCGGCAGACCGCGTTTGAATGAGCAGTTCTTC; cdr3_aa: CASRPPGRPRLNEQFF
d_call: .; clone_size: .; j_call: TRBJ1-3; v_call: TRBV7-8; cdr3_nt: TGTGCCAGCGGAACAGGGACCTCTGGAAACACCATATATTTT; cdr3_aa: CASGTGTSGNTIYF
d_call: TRBD2; clone_size: .; j_call: TRBJ2-7; v_call: TRBV4-3; cdr3_nt: TGCGCCAGCAGCCAATTAGCGGGGGCCCAGGGGGAGCAGTACTTC; cdr3_aa: CASSQLAGAQGEQYF